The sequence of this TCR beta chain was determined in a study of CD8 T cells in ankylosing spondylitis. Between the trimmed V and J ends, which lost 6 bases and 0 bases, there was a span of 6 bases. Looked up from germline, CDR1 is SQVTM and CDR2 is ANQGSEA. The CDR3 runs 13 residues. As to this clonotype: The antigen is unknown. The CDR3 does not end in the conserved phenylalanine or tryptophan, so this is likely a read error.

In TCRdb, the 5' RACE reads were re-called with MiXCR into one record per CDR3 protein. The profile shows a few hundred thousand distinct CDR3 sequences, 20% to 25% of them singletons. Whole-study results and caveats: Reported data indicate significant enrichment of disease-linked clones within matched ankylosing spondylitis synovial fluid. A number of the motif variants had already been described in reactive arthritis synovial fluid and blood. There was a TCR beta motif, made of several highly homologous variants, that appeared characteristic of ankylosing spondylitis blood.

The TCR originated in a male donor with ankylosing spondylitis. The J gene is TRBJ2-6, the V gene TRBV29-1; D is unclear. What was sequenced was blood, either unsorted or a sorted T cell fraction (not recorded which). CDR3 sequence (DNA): TGCAGCGTCTGGGCCTCTGGGGCCAACGTCCTGACTGTC. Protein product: CSVWASGANVLTV.